This is a list of T cell receptor beta chains from one sample in a study of blood T cell repertoires in COVID-19. Clones were sequenced by immunoSEQ multiplex PCR, and TCRdb holds only the in-frame ones, with some missing. The sample contains about 61,000 clones, more than 70% of which appear only once. Sequences were obtained from peripheral blood. The receptors stem from a man between 60 and 75 years old with acute or convalescent COVID-19. The CDR3 runs from the conserved cysteine through the conserved F or W. D genes are given only for firm matches. The size entry is marked missing in some rows and otherwise reads once, few, many or a size class.

CDR3nt,CDR3aa,v_gene,d_gene,j_gene,abundance
TGTGCCAGCACCCCCGAGCCCACCGTGGATGAGCAGTTCTTC,CASTPEPTVDEQFF,TRBV2,-,TRBJ2-1,-
TGTGCCAGCAGCTTCCGATCAGACAGGGGAATAGGTGAAAAACTGTTTTTT,CASSFRSDRGIGEKLFF,TRBV5-6,TRBD1,TRBJ1-4,-
TGTGCCAGCAGCCTTAGCGGGGACGCCTACAATGAGCAGTTCTTC,CASSLSGDAYNEQFF,TRBV7-6,TRBD2,TRBJ2-1,-
TGTGCCAGCAGCGGGGGGACATTAACTAATGAAAAACTGTTTTTT,CASSGGTLTNEKLFF,TRBV9,-,TRBJ1-4,-
TGTGCCAGCAGCTTAGGTGGGGACAGGGGTTACGAGCAGTACTTC,CASSLGGDRGYEQYF,TRBV11-2,TRBD1,TRBJ2-7,-
TGTGCCAGCTCACCACCGGGGACAGGGGGACACACTGAAGCTTTCTTT,CASSPPGTGGHTEAFF,TRBV18,TRBD1,TRBJ1-1,-
TGTGCCAGCAGTACTCGTCCCGGGACAGGTTCGAATTCACCCCTCCACTTT,CASSTRPGTGSNSPLHF,TRBV27,TRBD1,TRBJ1-6,-
TGTGCCAGCTCACCACCCTCACAGGCTAACACTGAAGCTTTCTTT,CASSPPSQANTEAFF,TRBV18,-,TRBJ1-1,-
TGTGCCAGCCGTTTGGTAACAGGGAACACTGAAGCTTTCTTT,CASRLVTGNTEAFF,TRBV6-2/TRBV6-3,-,TRBJ1-1,-
TGTGCCAGCAGCTTGGCTGGGGGGGTGAGCACAGATACGCAGTATTTT,CASSLAGGVSTDTQYF,TRBV5-6,TRBD2,TRBJ2-3,-
TGTGCCAGCAGCCAGCCAGGGTCATCCTACAATGAGCAGTTCTTC,CASSQPGSSYNEQFF,TRBV14,-,TRBJ2-1,-
TGTGCCAGCACAAATGAGGTGGGAGAGACCCAGTACTTC,CASTNEVGETQYF,TRBV12-3/TRBV12-4,-,TRBJ2-5,once
TGTGCCAGCAGTTCCCGGACTAGCGGGGGTTACAATGAGCAGTTCTTC,CASSSRTSGGYNEQFF,TRBV28,TRBD2,TRBJ2-1,-
TGTGCCAGCAGTTACCGGGACAGGGGAAATCAGCCCCAGCATTTT,CASSYRDRGNQPQHF,TRBV6-2/TRBV6-3,TRBD1,TRBJ1-5,-
TGTGCCAGCAGTTACTCAAGGGGAACTGAAGCTTTCTTT,CASSYSRGTEAFF,TRBV6-5,-,TRBJ1-1,-
TGTGCCAGCAACGGCGGGGGGGCGGTCTCCTACGAGCAGTACTTC,CASNGGGAVSYEQYF,TRBV28,TRBD2,TRBJ2-7,-
TGCGCCAGCAGCCAAGGGTACAGGGGAACTGGAAACACCATATATTTT,CASSQGYRGTGNTIYF,TRBV4-3,TRBD1,TRBJ1-3,-
TGCGCCAGCAGCCAAGGAGCAGGGCGCCCTAACTATGGCTACACCTTC,CASSQGAGRPNYGYTF,TRBV4-1,-,TRBJ1-2,-
TGCGCCAGCAGCCAAGTCGCACACCTTAATGAAAAACTGTTTTTT,CASSQVAHLNEKLFF,TRBV4-3,-,TRBJ1-4,-
TGTGCCAGCAGCTTAGGAGGCACAGATACGCAGTATTTT,CASSLGGTDTQYF,TRBV7-9,-,TRBJ2-3,-
TGCGCCAGCAGCCTAGAACAGGCCTCTGGAAACACCATATATTTT,CASSLEQASGNTIYF,TRBV4-3,-,TRBJ1-3,-
TGTGCCAGCAGTCCAGGGGGCTATGGCTACACCTTC,CASSPGGYGYTF,TRBV27,TRBD1,TRBJ1-2,-
TGTGCCAGCTCACCCCTAAGAGGGTCTTCCTATGGCTACACCTTC,CASSPLRGSSYGYTF,TRBV18,-,TRBJ1-2,-
TGTGCCAGCAGCCAGGCGGGGAATACGCAGTATTTT,CASSQAGNTQYF,TRBV14,-,TRBJ2-3,-
TGTGCCAGTAGGGAGGGCGCCGGGGAGCTGTTTTTT,CASREGAGELFF,TRBV19,-,TRBJ2-2,-
TGTGCCAGCAGGCGAGGAACTGAAGCTTTCTTT,CASRRGTEAFF,TRBV6-5,-,TRBJ1-1,-
TGTGCCAGCTCACCGACCGGCCCGGGAGAGACCCAGTACTTC,CASSPTGPGETQYF,TRBV18,-,TRBJ2-5,-
TGTGCCAGCAGAGAGGAGACGGGGGGCCGACTAGAGACCCAGTACTTC,CASREETGGRLETQYF,TRBV2,-,TRBJ2-5,-
TGCGCCAGCAGCCAAGATTCTTTGGGAGTTAATTCACCCCTCCACTTT,CASSQDSLGVNSPLHF,TRBV4-3,-,TRBJ1-6,-
TGTGCCAGCAGCGGAGGGCAGGGGGCAAACGAGGCTTTCTTT,CASSGGQGANEAFF,TRBV9,TRBD1,TRBJ1-1,-
TGTGCCAGCAGCCATGGGGGACTAGCGGGGGCATACAATGAGCAGTTCTTC,CASSHGGLAGAYNEQFF,TRBV3-1/TRBV3-2,TRBD2,TRBJ2-1,-
TGTGCCACCAGTGATCCGCGGGGACAGGGTGATGGCTACACCTTC,CATSDPRGQGDGYTF,TRBV24-1,TRBD1,TRBJ1-2,-
TGTGCCAGCACGGGGGGTAATTCACCCCTCCACTTT,CASTGGNSPLHF,TRBV12-3/TRBV12-4,-,TRBJ1-6,-
TGTGCCAGCAGCAAAGCCCCCAATCCGGGACAGGGGGCGGCACAGACCCAGTACTTC,CASSKAPNPGQGAAQTQYF,TRBV21-1,-,TRBJ2-5,-
TGTGCCACAGGGAATCGACAGAAACCGAACACTGAAGCTTTCTTT,CATGNRQKPNTEAFF,TRBV19,-,TRBJ1-1,-
TGTGCCACCAGTGATTTAACAGCGGACACCGGGGAGCTGTTTTTT,CATSDLTADTGELFF,TRBV24-1,-,TRBJ2-2,-
TGCAGCGTTGAAGATCAAAGGACAGGGGGCTTCGAGCAGTACTTC,CSVEDQRTGGFEQYF,TRBV29-1,TRBD1,TRBJ2-7,-
TGTGCCATCAGCAGACAACAGGGGGGGGATCAGCCCCAGCATTTT,CAISRQQGGDQPQHF,TRBV10-3,TRBD1,TRBJ1-5,-
TGTGCCACCCGACTAGCGGGGGAACAAGAGACCCAGTACTTC,CATRLAGEQETQYF,TRBV10-3,TRBD2,TRBJ2-5,-
TGTGCCAGCAGCCAGGGGACAGCCCCTCCCCCTCATGGCTACACCTTC,CASSQGTAPPPHGYTF,TRBV13,TRBD1,TRBJ1-2,-
TGTGCCAGCAGTTACCCCACATCCGGGACAGGGGAAGCTTTCTTT,CASSYPTSGTGEAFF,TRBV6-2/TRBV6-3,TRBD1,TRBJ1-1,medium-sized
TGCGCCAGCAGCTTGGCTGGAGACTATGGCTACACCTTC,CASSLAGDYGYTF,TRBV5-1,-,TRBJ1-2,-
TGTGCCAGCAGCCACCCGGACCAAGGGGGTGGCTACACCTTC,CASSHPDQGGGYTF,TRBV4-2,-,TRBJ1-2,-
TGTGCCAGCAGCTTTTCCCCGTCGACTAATGAAAAACTGTTTTTT,CASSFSPSTNEKLFF,TRBV7-2,-,TRBJ1-4,once
TGTGCCTGGAGTCGACCCCCGGGACAGGCCTATGGCTACACCTTC,CAWSRPPGQAYGYTF,TRBV30,TRBD1,TRBJ1-2,-
TGTGCCAGCAGCCCGCGGGGAGTTGAGCAGTTCTTC,CASSPRGVEQFF,TRBV11-2,-,TRBJ2-1,-
TGTGCCAGCAGCACCTGGACAGGGGGCGGAGGCACTGAAGCTTTCTTT,CASSTWTGGGGTEAFF,TRBV7-9,TRBD1,TRBJ1-1,-
TGTGCCAGGTCCCGGGGGAGGGGATCTTTTCCAAGGGCTTTCTTT,CARSRGRGSFPRAFF,TRBV6-5,-,TRBJ1-1,-
TGTGCTAGTGGTGACAGGGGGCGCAGCACAGATACGCAGTATTTT,CASGDRGRSTDTQYF,TRBV12-5,TRBD1,TRBJ2-3,-
TGTGCCAGCAGTTCCCAGGGGTCGGGCTATGGCTACACCTTC,CASSSQGSGYGYTF,TRBV6-5,-,TRBJ1-2,-
TGCGCCAGCAGCCCTCCGGGACTAGCGGGGGATACCGGGGAGCTGTTTTTT,CASSPPGLAGDTGELFF,TRBV5-1,TRBD2,TRBJ2-2,-
TGTGCCAGCAAACCAACCCAAACCCAAAAGCCCTATGGCTACACCTTC,CASKPTQTQKPYGYTF,TRBV28,-,TRBJ1-2,-
TGCGCCAGCAGCTTGGGGGGCTTGAATGAAAAACTGTTTTTT,CASSLGGLNEKLFF,TRBV5-1,-,TRBJ1-4,-
TGTGCCAGCAGTTCCGGGACAGGGGGCAAAGAGACCCAGTACTTC,CASSSGTGGKETQYF,TRBV27,TRBD1,TRBJ2-5,-
TGTGCCAGCAGCGACAGGGGGCTATATGGCTACACCTTC,CASSDRGLYGYTF,TRBV7-9,TRBD1,TRBJ1-2,-